Listed here are 10 T cell receptor beta chains from one sample, sequenced in a study of T cells after yellow fever vaccination. TCRdb processed the 5' RACE reads anew with MiXCR; each CDR3 protein has one entry. The data contain around 530,000 distinct CDR3 sequences, about 17% of them singletons. This material consisted of PBMCs, taken 5 days after the first yellow fever vaccination. The receptors derive from a man between 18 and 29 years old who received the YFV17D yellow fever vaccine.

The chain is built from TRBV6-2 or TRBV6-3 and TRBJ2-1; weak D call: TRBD2 (6 bases). The CDR3 extends over 15 amino acids. The V gene lost 7 bases and the J gene lost 3 bases, with 16 bases spanning the gap. Per germline, CDR1 MNHEY and CDR2 SVGEGT. This CDR3 reads CASTFGGGVYNEQFF. In DNA form, the CDR3 reads TGTGCCAGCACTTTCGGCGGCGGGGTCTACAATGAGCAGTTCTTC.

The chain is built from TRBV7-2 and TRBJ2-3; TRBD2 aligns across 9 bases. J gave up 2 bases and V 5 bases, and 8 bases lay outside the gene matches. Germline V lookup: CDR1 SGHTA, CDR2 FQGNSA. The CDR3 covers 16 residues. CDR3 sequence (DNA): TGTGCCAGCAGCCCGGAAGCGGGGGGAATCACAGATACGCAGTATTTT. Encoded protein: CASSPEAGGITDTQYF.

Here the CDR3 reads CSARRGFQPQHF. Here the CDR3 DNA reads TGCAGTGCTAGAAGGGGGTTCCAGCCCCAGCATTTT. V gene TRBV20-1 combines with J gene TRBJ1-5, with TRBD1 as a possible D gene (6 bases). V was pared by 2 bases and J by 7 bases, with 9 bases between. The V gene's germline CDR1 is DFQATT and CDR2 SNEGSKA (reference sequence). The CDR3 length is 12 residues.

The table lists this clonotype with a few counts. The chain recombines TRBV7-2 with TRBJ2-2, with 11 bases identical to TRBD2. V shed 1 base, J shed 8 bases, and the junction held 9 bases outside the gene matches. CDR3 length: 17 amino acids. Germline values: CDR1 SGHTA, CDR2 FQGNSA. The CDR3 DNA follows: TGTGCCAGCAGCTTAGGTTCCCTAGCGGGGGGCCAGGGGGAGCTGTTTTTT. It translates to CASSLGSLAGGQGELFF.

The V call is TRBV29-1, the J call TRBJ2-1; maybe TRBD2 (6 bases). Trimming took 3 bases from V and 0 from J, leaving 12 bases between them. Germline V gene sequence: CDR1 SQVTM, CDR2 ANQGSEA. CDR3 length: 15 amino acids. The CDR3 is CSVDGLAYSYNEQFF. The CDR3 DNA follows: TGCAGCGTTGATGGGCTAGCGTACTCCTACAATGAGCAGTTCTTC.

The genes are TRBV7-8 and TRBJ2-4; D call uncertain. Germline V gene sequence: CDR1 SGHVS, CDR2 FQNEAQ. Trimming pared 1 base from V and 0 bases from J, leaving 10 bases between. The CDR3 is 16 amino acids. The CDR3 sequence is CASSLGRLLAKNIQYF. CDR3 DNA sequence: TGTGCCAGCAGCTTAGGAAGATTACTAGCCAAAAACATTCAGTACTTC.

This clonotype occurred many times. This chain uses TRBV27 with TRBJ1-6, with D perhaps TRBD1 (6 bases). CDR1 is MNHEY and CDR2 is SMNVEV in the germline V gene (reference sequence). The CDR3 has 16 residues. Trimming took off 8 bases at V and 3 bases at J, with 17 bases between the two ends. The CDR3 coding sequence is TGTGCCAGCGGGGGGCTCGGGCCGGTCTATAATTCACCCCTCCACTTT. This codes for CASGGLGPVYNSPLHF.

This clonotype has at least ten counts. This chain connects TRBV6-6 to TRBJ1-6; D might be TRBD1 (6 bases). V was cut by 4 bases and J by 7 bases, with 8 bases left in between. Per the germline V gene, CDR1 is MNHNY and CDR2 is SVGAGI (reference sequence). This CDR3 has 13 amino acids. The CDR3 DNA is TGTGCCAGCAGTTCAGGGGCAAATTCACCCCTCCACTTT. Protein: CASSSGANSPLHF.

The chain recombines TRBV2 with TRBJ2-7; 8 nucleotides align to TRBD1. This CDR3 region has 14 residues. V lost 5 bases and J lost 2; bases outside the gene matches: 5. Looked up from germline, CDR1 is SNHLY and CDR2 is FYNNEI. The CDR3, as DNA: TGTGCCAGCAGTCGGGGGACAGGTACCTACGAGCAGTACTTC. Translated: CASSRGTGTYEQYF.

This clonotype appeared a few times. The gene calls are TRBV29-1 and TRBJ2-3; D possibly corresponds to TRBD2 (5 bases). Germline V gene lookup returns CDR1 SQVTM and CDR2 ANQGSEA. Trimming pared 1 base from V and 3 bases from J, leaving 11 bases between. CDR3 length: 14 amino acids. The CDR3, as DNA: TGCAGCGTTGAAGGGGTGGACTTTACAGATACGCAGTATTTT. Translating it yields CSVEGVDFTDTQYF.